The 13 T cell receptor beta chains given below trace back to one sample, sequenced in a study of cytomegalovirus exposure and HLA in healthy donors. Use of 60 Vbeta and 13 Jbeta primers characterized the PCR. Generated by immunoSEQ multiplex PCR, the TCRdb table keeps only in-frame clones and is missing some. The sample records about 200,000 clones, approximately 78% being singletons. Sequenced sample: PBMCs. These receptors came from a woman aged 40 to 49 in good health and CMV-seronegative.

The V call is TRBV5-1, the J call TRBJ2-5; D uncertain. This CDR3 has 15 amino acids. The V gene lost 2 bases and the J gene lost 1 base, with 12 bases spanning the gap. The germline V gene encodes CDR1 SGHRS and CDR2 YFSETQ. The chain's CDR3 is CASSFNGQVQETQYF. CDR3 nucleotide sequence: TGCGCCAGCAGCTTCAACGGTCAGGTCCAAGAGACCCAGTACTTC. Together with reference TRBV5-1 and TRBJ2-5, the CDR3 gives the full variable domain: KAGVTQTPRYLIKTRGQQVTLSCSPISGHRSVSWYQQTPGQGLQFLFEYFSETQRNKGNFPGRFSGRQFSNSRSEMNVSTLELGDSALYLCASSFNGQVQETQYFGPGTRLLVL.

This chain links TRBV4-2 with TRBJ2-3, with 11 positions matching TRBD2. CDR3 length: 15 residues. Per germline, CDR1 LGHNA and CDR2 YNFKEQ. V shed 4 bases and J 2 bases; nucleotides not matched to a gene: 2. The CDR3 region has the DNA TGTGCCAGCAGCCGACTAGCGGGAAACACAGATACGCAGTATTTT. Translating gives CASSRLAGNTDTQYF.

The rearrangement uses TRBV7-3 and TRBJ2-1, with 9 nucleotides matching TRBD1. The CDR3 has 15 amino acids. The junction had 7 bases not matched to a gene; V was cut back by 2 bases and J by 8 bases. Germline loops: CDR1 SGHTA, CDR2 FQGTGA. CDR3 coding DNA: TGTGCCAGCAGCTTAGGACAGGGGAGTTTCTATGAGCAGTTCTTC. It yields the protein CASSLGQGSFYEQFF.

The CDR3 sequence: CASSGLAGFGGEDTQYF. The CDR3 region has the DNA TGTGCCAGCAGTGGACTAGCGGGATTTGGGGGAGAAGATACGCAGTATTTT. The V and J genes are TRBV2 and TRBJ2-3, with 11 bases identical to TRBD2. From germline, CDR1 is SNHLY and CDR2 FYNNEI. V lost 4 bases and J lost 5; bases outside the gene matches: 11. This CDR3 has 17 amino acids.

V gene TRBV27 combines with J gene TRBJ2-4, with 8 positions matching TRBD2. The germline gives CDR1 MNHEY, CDR2 SMNVEV (reference sequence). Trimming took 4 bases from V and 8 from J; bases not matched to a gene: 22. The CDR3 sequence is 19 residues long. The CDR3, as DNA: TGTGCCAGCAGTTCCTCTTTAACCCGCCTGGCGGGAGGCGGTTACATTCAGTACTTC. Amino acid sequence: CASSSSLTRLAGGGYIQYF.

The chain is built from TRBV6-1 and TRBJ2-1; the D gene is possibly TRBD1 (6 bases). Germline V lookup: CDR1 MNHNS, CDR2 SASEGT. V was shortened by 0 bases and J by 0 bases, with 9 bases between the two germline ends. The CDR3 runs to 16 residues. The DNA of the CDR3 is TGTGCCAGCAGTGAAGCCCAAGGGGGCTCCTACAATGAGCAGTTCTTC. Residues: CASSEAQGGSYNEQFF.

This chain joins TRBV27 and TRBJ2-5; D is uncertain. The J call may be faulty, since TRBJ2-7 better matches the DNA end. The CDR3 has 11 residues. Looked up from germline, CDR1 is MNHEY and CDR2 is SMNVEV (reference sequence). In DNA, the CDR3 is TGTGCCAGCAGTTTCGGGTACGAGCAGTACTTC. This codes for CASSFGYEQYF.

This rearrangement joins TRBV1 to TRBJ2-7; no DNA check was done on the table's D call, TRBD2. TRBV1 constitutes a pseudogene. The CDR3 contains 15 residues. As DNA, the CDR3 is TGCACCAGCAGCCAGGCCAGCGGGAACCCCTACGAGCAGTACTTC. Its protein product is CTSSQASGNPYEQYF.

The rearrangement links TRBV7-9 to TRBJ2-7; D not certain. The CDR3 contains 14 residues. The V gene's germline CDR1 is SEHNR and CDR2 FQNEAQ (reference sequence). Trimming left V 4 bases short and J 4 bases short, with 14 bases between. CDR3 protein: CASSSPSKSYEQYF. CDR3 DNA: TGTGCCAGCAGCTCCCCCTCTAAGTCGTACGAGCAGTACTTC.

This chain uses TRBV7-2 with TRBJ2-7; 13 bases are shared with TRBD2. V gave up 5 bases and J gave up 5 bases; unmatched junction bases: 15. Germline V gene data show CDR1 as SGHTA and CDR2 as FQGNSA. The CDR3 is 18 residues long. For the CDR3, the DNA is TGTGCCAGCAGCCGGGATCCCCGGACTAGCGGGAGATCCCACGAGCAGTACTTC. Its translation: CASSRDPRTSGRSHEQYF. Based on the CDR3 plus reference TRBV7-2 and TRBJ2-7, the full variable domain is GAGVSQSPSNKVTEKGKDVELRCDPISGHTALYWYRQSLGQGLEFLIYFQGNSAPDKSGLPSDRFSAERTGGSVSTLTIQRTQQEDSAVYLCASSRDPRTSGRSHEQYFGPGTRLTVT.

The chain uses TRBV11-2 and TRBJ2-3; 9 nucleotides align to TRBD1. The CDR3 is 16 amino acids. The germline CDR1 and CDR2 sequences are SGHAT and FQNNGV. J lost 2 bases, V lost 4 bases, and 7 bases had no gene match. CDR3 nucleotide sequence: TGTGCCAGCAGCTCCCCGACAGGGGGGGTCACAGATACGCAGTATTTT. It yields the protein CASSSPTGGVTDTQYF.

The rearrangement joins TRBV7-3 to TRBJ2-1, with 7 bases that match TRBD1. The germline V gene encodes CDR1 SGHTA and CDR2 FQGTGA. CDR3 length: 12 residues. With V trimmed by 2 bases and J by 9 bases, 1 base remained unmatched. The CDR3 DNA sequence: TGTGCCAGCAGCTTATCAGGGGGTGAGCAGTTCTTC. Its translation is CASSLSGGEQFF.

The chain recombines TRBV27 with TRBJ2-3, with 10 bases lining up with TRBD1. The CDR3 spans 14 residues. Germline trimming cut 2 bases from V and 7 bases from J; bases unmatched to any gene: 3. Germline assignment: CDR1 MNHEY and CDR2 SMNVEV (reference sequence). In DNA form, the CDR3 reads TGTGCCAGCAGTTTAGACAGGGGGCCGAATACGCAGTATTTT. Translation: CASSLDRGPNTQYF.